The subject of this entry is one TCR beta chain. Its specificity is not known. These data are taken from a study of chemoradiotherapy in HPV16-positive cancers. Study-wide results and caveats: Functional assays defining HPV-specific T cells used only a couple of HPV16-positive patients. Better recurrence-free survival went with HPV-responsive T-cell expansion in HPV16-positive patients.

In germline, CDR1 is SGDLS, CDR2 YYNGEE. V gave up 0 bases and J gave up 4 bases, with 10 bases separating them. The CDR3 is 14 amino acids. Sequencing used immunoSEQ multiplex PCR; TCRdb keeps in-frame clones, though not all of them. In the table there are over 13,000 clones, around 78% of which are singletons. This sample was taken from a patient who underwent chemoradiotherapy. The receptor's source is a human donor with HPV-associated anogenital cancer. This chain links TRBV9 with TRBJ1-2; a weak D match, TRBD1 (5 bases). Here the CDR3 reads CASSVARGAYGYTF. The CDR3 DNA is TGTGCCAGCAGCGTAGCTAGGGGCGCCTATGGCTACACCTTC.